This TCR beta chain is drawn from a study of shared clonotypes between healthy human individuals. Sorted subsets were amplified in replicate PCRs using 150 to 250 ng DNA, about 30,000 T cell genomes. Using immunoSEQ multiplex PCR, the repertoire was profiled, and TCRdb retains in-frame clones only, with some absent. The sample has hundreds of thousands of clones; 90% to 96% are singletons. Overall study results and limits: When naive CD4 clonotypes were compared across four donors, about 5% were shared.

Comments on this clone: Antigen specificity is unknown.

CDR3 length equals 16 residues. Germline-derived CDR1 and CDR2 are SGHNT and YYREEE (reference sequence). Trimming removed 4 bases from V and 7 bases from J; junction bases left unmatched: 6. This clonotype was sampled from a woman aged 25-40 years in good health. This chain uses TRBV5-4 with TRBJ2-1; 15 nucleotides agree with TRBD2. The specimen was naive CD4+ T cells sorted from blood. Sample subset: CD45RA+ positively selected. The chain's CDR3 is CASSPGLAGGSNEQFF. The CDR3 DNA sequence: TGTGCCAGCAGCCCGGGACTAGCGGGAGGAAGTAATGAGCAGTTCTTC.